One and the same sample provided the 21 T cell receptor beta chains below, sequenced in a study of blood T cells in healthy people across ages. PCR was performed a second time for about 7 to 11 cycles using a sample-barcoded 5' primer and a J-beta primer mix. TCRdb re-analysed the 5' RACE reads in MiXCR, keeping a single row per CDR3 protein. The sample consists of 700,000 or so distinct CDR3 sequences, 22% of them appearing once. Sequenced input: blood. The source of these receptors is an older man in good health.

The V call is TRBV7-9, the J call TRBJ2-5; D gene uncertain. This CDR3 comprises 15 residues. V was trimmed by 2 bases and J by 5 bases, leaving 15 bases between them. Germline CDR1 is SEHNR and CDR2 is FQNEAQ (reference sequence). The CDR3 loop is CASSLNAIKGETQYF. DNA of the CDR3: TGTGCCAGCAGCTTAAACGCAATAAAAGGGGAGACCCAGTACTTC.

This clonotype was recorded a few times. The CDR3 nucleotides are TGTGCCAGCAGCTTTGAGTCAGCAGATACGCAGTATTTT. This codes for CASSFESADTQYF. The V and J genes are TRBV7-3 and TRBJ2-3; D unresolved. V gave up 3 bases and J gave up 4 bases, with 8 bases separating them. Germline assignment: CDR1 SGHTA and CDR2 FQGTGA. The CDR3 runs to 13 residues.

V usage is TRBV7-6 and J usage is TRBJ1-1; tentatively, D is TRBD1 (5 bases). V was trimmed by 1 base and J by 0 bases, leaving 12 bases between them. The germline CDR1 and CDR2 sequences are SGHVS and FNYEAQ. The CDR3 has 16 residues. CDR3 region: CASSLGRQIMNTEAFF. The CDR3 DNA reads TGTGCCAGCAGCTTAGGGCGACAGATCATGAACACTGAAGCTTTCTTT.

This clonotype showed up just a few times. This chain connects TRBV20-1 to TRBJ2-7, with no clear D. The CDR3 length is 15 residues. Trimming left V 0 bases short and J 4 bases short, with 16 bases between. Per the germline V gene, CDR1 is DFQATT and CDR2 is SNEGSKA (reference sequence). The CDR3 loop is CSARDFTLPRYEQYF. As DNA, the CDR3 is TGCAGTGCTAGAGATTTCACCCTGCCTCGATACGAGCAGTACTTC.

The chain joins TRBV5-1 to TRBJ2-5, with D uncertain. The V end lost 0 bases, the J end lost 2 bases, and 8 bases lay between the germline ends. CDR1 SGHRS and CDR2 YFSETQ come from the germline V gene. CDR3 length: 14 amino acids. CDR3 coding DNA: TGCGCCAGCAGCTTGGGAGCTCCACAAGAGACCCAGTACTTC. Protein product: CASSLGAPQETQYF.

This clonotype showed up many times. V usage is TRBV4-1 and J usage is TRBJ1-1, with D maybe TRBD1 (6 bases). Germline V lookup: CDR1 MGHRA, CDR2 YSYEKL. CDR3 length equals 15 residues. V dropped 1 base and J dropped 1 base, with 10 bases sitting between them. The CDR3 spells CASSQGRGQNTEAFF. CDR3 in DNA: TGCGCCAGCAGCCAAGGTCGGGGGCAGAACACTGAAGCTTTCTTT.

This clonotype was found a few times. The chain has TRBV20-1 and TRBJ2-7; a possible D gene is TRBD2 (6 bases). This CDR3 has 11 amino acids. Germline CDR1 DFQATT, CDR2 SNEGSKA (reference sequence). With 3 bases removed from V and 6 bases from J, the gap between germline ends came to 9 bases. In DNA, the CDR3 is TGCAGTGCTAGGCTAGCGAGCGAGCAGTACTTC. Its translation is CSARLASEQYF.

The CDR3 region is CASSKEGSGRGETQYF. The CDR3 DNA is TGCGCCAGCAGCAAGGAAGGTAGCGGCAGGGGAGAGACCCAGTACTTC. The chain combines TRBV5-1 with TRBJ2-5; D tentatively fits TRBD1 or TRBD2 (6 bases each). The CDR3 loop spans 16 amino acids. Germline-derived CDR1 and CDR2 are SGHRS and YFSETQ. Between the trimmed V and J ends, which lost 4 bases and 4 bases, there was a span of 20 bases. The variable domain in full, with the rest retrieved from reference TRBV5-1 and TRBJ2-5, is KAGVTQTPRYLIKTRGQQVTLSCSPISGHRSVSWYQQTPGQGLQFLFEYFSETQRNKGNFPGRFSGRQFSNSRSEMNVSTLELGDSALYLCASSKEGSGRGETQYFGPGTRLLVL.

As regards this clonotype: At one end, the junction sequence differs from germline, possibly due to a read error. The chain has TRBV7-2 and TRBJ1-1; tentatively, D is TRBD1 (6 bases). The CDR3 spans 13 residues. Germline V lookup: CDR1 SGHTA, CDR2 FQGNSA. Here the CDR3 DNA reads TGTGCCAGCCGGAGAGGGGGTAACACTGAAGATTTCTTT. It is translated as CASRRGGNTEDFF.

There are a few counts of this clonotype. The chain links TRBV28 to TRBJ2-5, with 11 bases that match TRBD2. Trimming cost V 5 bases and J 4 bases; bases outside gene matches: 6. Germline V gene sequence: CDR1 MDHEN, CDR2 SYDVKM. The CDR3 spans 15 residues. CDR3 protein: CASSPPTSGIETQYF. The CDR3 coding sequence is TGTGCCAGCAGTCCGCCGACTAGCGGGATAGAGACCCAGTACTTC.

In its sample, this clonotype was seen a few times. The chain links TRBV28 to TRBJ2-6; TRBD1 might be the D (6 bases). There are 17 residues in the CDR3. Per the germline V gene, CDR1 is MDHEN and CDR2 is SYDVKM. The germline V and J ends were trimmed by 8 bases and 2 bases, with 19 bases remaining between them. The CDR3 loop reads CASWGTGRGTGANVLTF. For the CDR3, the DNA is TGTGCCAGCTGGGGAACAGGGAGAGGGACTGGGGCCAACGTCCTGACTTTC.

CDR3: CSASGGGGLEYGYTF. CDR3 DNA: TGCAGTGCTAGTGGTGGAGGAGGGTTGGAGTATGGCTACACCTTC. The chain carries TRBV20-1 and TRBJ1-2; D is uncertain. V gave up 3 bases and J gave up 5 bases, with 19 bases separating them. The CDR3 length is 15 residues. The germline gives CDR1 DFQATT, CDR2 SNEGSKA (reference sequence).

This sequence joins TRBV29-1 and TRBJ2-4; 10 nucleotides agree with TRBD1. Per the germline V gene, CDR1 is SQVTM and CDR2 is ANQGSEA. The CDR3 is 15 amino acids. Trimming took 7 bases from V and 0 from J; bases not matched to a gene: 6. CDR3 sequence reads: CSAYRDRGAKNIQYF. The CDR3 nucleotides are TGCAGCGCATACCGGGACAGGGGAGCCAAAAACATTCAGTACTTC.

The chain joins TRBV24-1 to TRBJ2-1, with a weak D call TRBD2 (5 bases). Trimming stripped 4 bases from V and 1 base from J, with 13 bases between. This CDR3 is 16 amino acids long. The germline gives CDR1 KGHDR, CDR2 SFDVKD. This chain's CDR3 is CATSDHSPGSYNEQFF. In DNA form, the CDR3 reads TGTGCCACCAGTGACCACTCACCGGGGTCCTACAATGAGCAGTTCTTC.

This clonotype was counted a few times. V usage is TRBV29-1 and J usage is TRBJ2-1; possible D gene TRBD2, 5 bases. The V gene lost 5 bases and the J gene lost 1 base, with 12 bases spanning the gap. This CDR3 spans 14 amino acids. The germline CDR1 and CDR2 sequences are SQVTM and ANQGSEA. CDR3 in DNA: TGCAGCGTTCTCCGGGGTGCGTCCTACAATGAGCAGTTCTTC. It encodes CSVLRGASYNEQFF.

The sample holds many counts of this clonotype. The rearrangement joins TRBV12-3 or TRBV12-4 to TRBJ2-4; D is possibly TRBD2 (6 bases). The CDR3 covers 14 residues. V was trimmed by 6 bases and J by 2 bases, leaving 11 bases between them. The CDR3 loop reads CASSTGEPKNIQYF. The CDR3 coding sequence is TGTGCCAGCAGCACGGGAGAGCCCAAAAACATTCAGTACTTC.

This clonotype was detected a few times. The chain uses TRBV18 and TRBJ2-5; D is uncertain. The assigned J gene may be wrong: the sequence end matches TRBJ2-7 better. CDR1 and CDR2 from the germline V gene are KGHSH and LQKENI. This CDR3 region has 13 residues. This CDR3 reads CASSPDVGYEQYF. Here the CDR3 DNA reads TGTGCCAGCTCACCCGACGTGGGGTACGAGCAGTACTTC.

At least ten counts were recorded for this clonotype. J is TRBJ2-5 and V is TRBV7-9; TRBD1 might be the D (5 bases). The J call may be mistaken, given a closer DNA end match to TRBJ2-7. CDR3 size: 14 residues. Germline CDR1 and CDR2: SEHNR and FQNEAQ (reference sequence). The CDR3 region is CASSLAQGPYEQYF. CDR3 nucleotides: TGTGCCAGCAGCTTAGCCCAGGGTCCCTACGAGCAGTACTTC.

The rearrangement joins TRBV5-5 to TRBJ1-3, with D perhaps TRBD1 (6 bases). CDR3 length equals 15 residues. From germline, CDR1 is SGHKS and CDR2 YYEKEE (reference sequence). The V gene lost 5 bases and the J gene lost 0 bases, with 12 bases spanning the gap. DNA of the CDR3: TGTGCCAGCAGGCGGACAGAGAGCTCTGGAAACACCATATATTTT. This translates into CASRRTESSGNTIYF.

The chain employs TRBV6-2 or TRBV6-3 and TRBJ2-1; 11 nucleotides align to TRBD2. Unmatched junction bases numbered 8, after V lost 5 bases and J lost 8 bases. The germline V gene encodes CDR1 MNHEY and CDR2 SVGEGT. The CDR3 is made up of 15 amino acids. The CDR3 is CASSGPSGRMDEQFF. DNA for the CDR3: TGTGCCAGCAGTGGTCCTAGCGGGAGGATGGATGAGCAGTTCTTC.

This clonotype was found many times. This chain uses TRBV14 with TRBJ1-1, with D unresolved. Germline CDR1 reads SGHDN; CDR2 reads FVKESK. The V and J ends lost 4 bases and 7 bases respectively, with 13 bases between them. The length of the CDR3 is 13 residues. Here the CDR3 reads CASSPPEGGEAFF. The CDR3 DNA sequence: TGTGCCAGCAGCCCCCCCGAGGGCGGTGAAGCTTTCTTT.